This record covers a single T cell receptor (beta chain). Antigen specificity is unknown. These data are taken from a study of OX40 agonist ivuxolimab in advanced cancers. Turning to the study itself: Patients got intravenous ivuxolimab at 0.01 to 10 mg/kg every 2 weeks. The diagnoses of dose-escalation patients were hepatocellular carcinoma, melanoma, renal cell or head and neck cancer.

Study-level results: At 0.1 to 3.0 mg/kg and by week 6, CD4+ and CD8+ T cells in the blood had expanded clonally. Those patients achieving a partial response at 0.1-3.0 mg/kg showed among the lowest clonal expansion.

The table came from immunoSEQ multiplex PCR; TCRdb's copy has only in-frame clones and leaves some out. The sample has around 62,000 clones; approximately 89% are singletons. The CDR3 sequence is 14 residues long. The V gene lost 8 bases and the J gene lost 5 bases, with 18 bases spanning the gap. CDR1 is MNHEY and CDR2 is SMNVEV in the germline V gene (reference sequence). This sample comprised CD4+ or CD8+ T cells sorted from blood, obtained in a trial of the OX40 agonist ivuxolimab. The TCR comes from an adult with an advanced solid tumor such as melanoma, head and neck, liver or kidney cancer. The V gene is TRBV27, the J gene TRBJ1-1; D remains unclear. CDR3 nucleotides: TGTGCCAGCTCCAGCGCAGAAGTTAATACTGAAGCTTTCTTT. This gives the protein CASSSAEVNTEAFF.